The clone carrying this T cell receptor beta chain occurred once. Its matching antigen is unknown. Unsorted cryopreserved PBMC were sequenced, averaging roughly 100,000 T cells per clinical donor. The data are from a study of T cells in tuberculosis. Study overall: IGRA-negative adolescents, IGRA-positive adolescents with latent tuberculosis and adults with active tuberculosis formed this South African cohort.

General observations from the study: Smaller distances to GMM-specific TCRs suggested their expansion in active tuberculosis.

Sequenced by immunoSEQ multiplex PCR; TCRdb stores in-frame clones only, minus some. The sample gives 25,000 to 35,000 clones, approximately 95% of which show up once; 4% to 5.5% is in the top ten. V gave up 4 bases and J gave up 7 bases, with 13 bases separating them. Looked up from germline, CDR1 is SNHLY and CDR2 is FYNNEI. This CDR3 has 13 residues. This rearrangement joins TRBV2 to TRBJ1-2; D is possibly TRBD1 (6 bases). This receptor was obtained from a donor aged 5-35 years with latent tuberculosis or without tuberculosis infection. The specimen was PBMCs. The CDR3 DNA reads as TGTGCCAGCAGTGGGAACCCAGGGGTTGGCTACACCTTC. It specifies CASSGNPGVGYTF.